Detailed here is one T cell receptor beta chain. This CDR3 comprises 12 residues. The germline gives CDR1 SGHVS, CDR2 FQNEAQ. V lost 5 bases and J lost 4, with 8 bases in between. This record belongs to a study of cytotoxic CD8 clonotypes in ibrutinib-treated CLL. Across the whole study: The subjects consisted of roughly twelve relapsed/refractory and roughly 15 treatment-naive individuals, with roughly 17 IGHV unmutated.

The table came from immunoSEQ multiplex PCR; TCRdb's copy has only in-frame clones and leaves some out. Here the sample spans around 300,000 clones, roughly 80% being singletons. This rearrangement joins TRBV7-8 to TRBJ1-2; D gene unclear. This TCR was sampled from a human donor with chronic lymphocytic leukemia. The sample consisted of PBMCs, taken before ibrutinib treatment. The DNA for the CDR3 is TGTGCCAGCAGCCATCAGAGCTATGGCTACACCTTC. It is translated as CASSHQSYGYTF.